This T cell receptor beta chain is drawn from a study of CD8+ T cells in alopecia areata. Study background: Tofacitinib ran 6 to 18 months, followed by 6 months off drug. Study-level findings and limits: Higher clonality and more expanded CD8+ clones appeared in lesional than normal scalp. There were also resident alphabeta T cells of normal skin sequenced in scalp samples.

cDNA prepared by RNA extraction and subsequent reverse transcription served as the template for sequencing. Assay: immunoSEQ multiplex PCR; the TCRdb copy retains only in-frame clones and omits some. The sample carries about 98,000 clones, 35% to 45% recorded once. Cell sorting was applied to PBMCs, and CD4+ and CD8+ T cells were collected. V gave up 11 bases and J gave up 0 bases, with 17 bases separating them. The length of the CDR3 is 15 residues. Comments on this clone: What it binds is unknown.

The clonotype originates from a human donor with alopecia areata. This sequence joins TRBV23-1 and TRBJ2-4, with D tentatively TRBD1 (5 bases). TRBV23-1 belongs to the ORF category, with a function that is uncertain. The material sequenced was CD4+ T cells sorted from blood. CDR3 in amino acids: CAGLTGALAKNIQYF. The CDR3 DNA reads TGCGCCGGATTAACAGGAGCTCTAGCCAAAAACATTCAGTACTTC.